This TCR beta chain was retrieved from a study of T cell responses to AZD1222 COVID-19 vaccine. Libraries were prepared by immunoSEQ multiplex PCR; TCRdb keeps only in-frame clonotypes and omits some of them. This table holds about 60,000 clones, about 80% found once. The CDR3 is 14 amino acids. The V end was cut by 3 bases, the J end by 5 bases, with 11 bases between. The germline V gene has CDR1 SGHKS and CDR2 YYEKEE (reference sequence). Study outcomes and limitations: Nearly half of the spike-specific TCRs reportedly recognize variant regions that carry no mutations. Baseline seropositives among AZD1222 recipients totaled only 5 or 6. Regions 160-218 and 743-854 held dominance among vaccine-associated CD4 TCRs, which spanned spike.

This clone was recorded only once. What it binds is unknown. The rearrangement joins TRBV5-5 to TRBJ2-2, with D possibly matching TRBD1 (6 bases). Material: peripheral blood, obtained 28 days after the second AZD1222 dose. The origin of this receptor is an adult who received the AZD1222 COVID-19 vaccine. The CDR3 protein is CASSSQGDTGELFF. Here the CDR3 DNA reads TGTGCCAGCAGCTCACAGGGAGATACCGGGGAGCTGTTTTTT.